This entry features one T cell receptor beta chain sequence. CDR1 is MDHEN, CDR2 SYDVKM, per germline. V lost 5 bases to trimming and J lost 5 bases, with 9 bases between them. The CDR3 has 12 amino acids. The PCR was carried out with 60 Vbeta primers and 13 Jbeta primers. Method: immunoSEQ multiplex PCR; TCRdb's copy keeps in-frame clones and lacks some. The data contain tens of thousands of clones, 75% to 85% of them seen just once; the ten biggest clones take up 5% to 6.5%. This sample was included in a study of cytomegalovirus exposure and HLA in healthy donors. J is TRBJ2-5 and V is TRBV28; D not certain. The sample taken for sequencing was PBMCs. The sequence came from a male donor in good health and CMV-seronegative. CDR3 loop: CASSPHTETQYF. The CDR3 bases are TGTGCCAGCAGTCCCCACACCGAGACCCAGTACTTC.